The T cell receptor (beta chain) under discussion was sequenced for a study of T cell responses to AZD1222 COVID-19 vaccine. Germline CDR1 reads LGHDT; CDR2 reads YNNKEL (reference sequence). This CDR3 has 17 residues. V dropped 6 bases and J dropped 7 bases, with 22 bases sitting between them. Turning to this clone: Its target is not known.

Study observations and caveats: At 160-218 and 743-854, vaccine-associated CD4 TCRs were dominant, and they spanned spike. Donors were mostly white British, more females; clonal diversity possibly underestimated. Rises in breadth and depth of Spike-specific TCRs came after two AZD1222 doses. Nearly half of spike-specific TCRs reportedly target unmutated variant regions.

Libraries were prepared by immunoSEQ multiplex PCR; TCRdb keeps only in-frame clonotypes and omits some of them. The table has over 95,000 clones, 80% to 90% seen once; the top ten hold 12%. The specimen was peripheral blood, collected on day 0 of AZD1222 vaccination. This TCR was recovered from an adult in good health. V is TRBV3-1 (or the pseudogene TRBV3-2) and J is TRBJ1-6; D uncertain. CDR3 sequence (DNA): TGTGCCAGCAGGCCAAGTGAGGAAGGTTCTCTCAATTCACCCCTCCACTTT. Translating it yields CASRPSEEGSLNSPLHF.